These 28 T cell receptor beta chains were sequenced from one sample in a study of T cell changes during pregnancy in multiple sclerosis. Sequencing was performed with immunoSEQ multiplex PCR; in TCRdb, only in-frame clones are kept and a portion is missing. The sample shows tens of thousands of clones, 94% of them seen only once. Source: CD8+ T cells from peripheral blood mononuclear cells, taken before pregnancy. Receptors were obtained from a female donor with multiple sclerosis, enrolled in a pregnancy study.

V usage is TRBV29-1 and J usage is TRBJ2-1; D is possibly TRBD1 (6 bases). V lost 4 bases and J lost 4, with 11 bases in between. The length of the CDR3 is 13 residues. Germline lookup yields CDR1 SQVTM and CDR2 ANQGSEA. The CDR3 is CSVGRTEYNEQFF. DNA for the CDR3: TGCAGCGTTGGGCGGACAGAATACAATGAGCAGTTCTTC.

This rearrangement joins TRBV29-1 to TRBJ1-2; weak D call: TRBD1 (6 bases). Trimming cost V 7 bases and J 3 bases, with 15 bases left between them. The CDR3 consists of 13 residues. The germline gives CDR1 SQVTM, CDR2 ANQGSEA. The CDR3 coding sequence is TGCAGCGCGCCCGGGGGGGGCGACTATGGCTACACCTTC. Encoded protein: CSAPGGGDYGYTF.

The CDR3 spells CASSLWTAYNEQFF. The CDR3 region has the DNA TGTGCCAGCAGCTTGTGGACTGCCTACAATGAGCAGTTCTTC. The gene calls are TRBV13 and TRBJ2-1; weak D call: TRBD2 (5 bases). V lost 3 bases and J 2 bases, leaving 8 bases between the germline ends. The CDR3 sequence is 14 residues long. Germline assignment: CDR1 PRHDT and CDR2 FYEKMQ (reference sequence).

In regard to this clone: Germline is not matched at one junction end, which may reflect a read error. V gene TRBV6-5 combines with J gene TRBJ2-2; 8 bases line up with TRBD2. Germline assignment: CDR1 MNHEY and CDR2 SVGAGI. CDR3 length equals 12 residues. The CDR3, as DNA: TGCTTGGGGACTAGAGGAACCGGGGAGCTGTTTTTT. The encoded protein is CLGTRGTGELFF.

The chain recombines TRBV19 with TRBJ2-7, with a tentative D call TRBD1 (6 bases). The CDR3 totals 13 residues. V dropped 6 bases and J dropped 1 base, with 10 bases sitting between them. From germline, CDR1 is LNHDA and CDR2 SQIVND (reference sequence). In DNA form, the CDR3 reads TGTGCCAGTAGCGAGGGACATTCCTACGAGCAGTACTTC. Translation: CASSEGHSYEQYF.

The CDR3 nucleotides read TGTGCCAGTAGTAATGGCGGGACCTACAATGAGCAGTTCTTC. Translation: CASSNGGTYNEQFF. This chain links TRBV19 with TRBJ2-1; D is possibly TRBD2 (6 bases). CDR1 is LNHDA, CDR2 SQIVND, per germline (reference sequence). Trimming shortened V by 4 bases and J by 2 bases, and 9 bases separated the two germline ends. The CDR3 length is 14 residues.

The CDR3 sequence is CAWSLTGGGGYTF. Here the CDR3 DNA reads TGTGCCTGGAGTTTGACAGGGGGCGGTGGCTACACCTTC. This chain joins TRBV30 and TRBJ1-2; TRBD1 agrees at 10 bases. The CDR3 length is 13 residues. The junction had 4 bases not matched to a gene; V was cut back by 2 bases and J by 7 bases. The germline CDR1 and CDR2 sequences are GTSNPN and SVGIG (reference sequence). Looking up the rest from reference TRBV30 and TRBJ1-2 gives the full variable domain: SQTIHQWPATLVQPVGSPLSLECTVEGTSNPNLYWYRQAAGRGLQLLFYSVGIGQISSEVPQNLSASRPQDRQFILSSKKLLLSDSGFYLCAWSLTGGGGYTFGSGTRLTVV.

V is TRBV27 and J is TRBJ2-2; 7 nucleotides match TRBD1. J gave up 4 bases and V 7 bases, and 9 bases lay outside the gene matches. Germline CDR1 MNHEY, CDR2 SMNVEV (reference sequence). The CDR3 is 15 amino acids. CDR3 sequence (DNA): TGTGCCAGCACCCTTACAGGGGCGGGCACCGGGGAGCTGTTTTTT. Translating it yields CASTLTGAGTGELFF.

This chain joins TRBV14 and TRBJ1-2, with D perhaps TRBD1 (5 bases). CDR1 is SGHDN, CDR2 FVKESK, per germline. Trimming pared 0 bases from V and 4 bases from J, leaving 9 bases between. The CDR3 is 14 amino acids. The CDR3 sequence is CASSQEGAFYGYTF. CDR3 DNA: TGTGCCAGCAGCCAAGAAGGGGCGTTCTATGGCTACACCTTC.

J is TRBJ2-1 and V is TRBV28; 8 nucleotides agree with TRBD2. Germline V CDR1 and CDR2: MDHEN, SYDVKM. The V and J ends lost 6 bases and 1 base, in that order; junction bases with no gene match: 5. The CDR3 covers 15 residues. The DNA of the CDR3 is TGTGCCAGCAGATATGCTAGCGGGTCCTACAATGAGCAGTTCTTC. Translation gives CASRYASGSYNEQFF.

The chain carries TRBV19 and TRBJ2-1; D gene unclear. Trimming removed 4 bases from V and 4 bases from J, with 14 bases in between. The CDR3 spans 15 residues. Germline V gene lookup returns CDR1 LNHDA and CDR2 SQIVND (reference sequence). DNA for the CDR3: TGTGCCAGTAGTAATTCGGCTGGGCTATACAATGAGCAGTTCTTC. Encoded protein: CASSNSAGLYNEQFF.

The count of this clone is one. The chain carries TRBV19 and TRBJ1-5; D gene uncertain. The CDR3 runs 15 residues. From germline, CDR1 is LNHDA and CDR2 SQIVND (reference sequence). V lost 4 bases, J lost 0 bases, and 10 bases lay in between. The CDR3 sequence is CASSSAFYSNQPQHF. In DNA form, the CDR3 reads TGTGCCAGTAGTAGCGCCTTTTATAGCAATCAGCCCCAGCATTTT.

The chain links TRBV30 to TRBJ2-3, with D hard to call. The V end was cut by 5 bases, the J end by 4 bases, with 16 bases between. This CDR3 is built from 14 residues. CDR1 GTSNPN and CDR2 SVGIG come from the germline V gene (reference sequence). In nucleotides, the CDR3 is TGTGCCTGGTTAAAATTGGGCAAATCAGATACGCAGTATTTT. Protein sequence: CAWLKLGKSDTQYF.

V is TRBV9 and J is TRBJ1-4; TRBD1 matches at 11 bases. The CDR3 has 15 residues. Looked up from germline, CDR1 is SGDLS and CDR2 is YYNGEE. After removal of 3 bases from V and 7 bases from J, the junction contained 5 bases not matched to a gene. The CDR3 is CASSGTGGGIEKLFF. The CDR3 DNA reads as TGTGCCAGCAGCGGGACAGGGGGCGGAATTGAAAAACTGTTTTTT.

The chain's CDR3 is CASSLAPSGANVLTF. CDR3 bases: TGTGCCAGCAGCTTAGCTCCCTCTGGGGCCAACGTCCTGACTTTC. This chain uses TRBV11-2 with TRBJ2-6, with D unclear. Germline values: CDR1 SGHAT, CDR2 FQNNGV. V lost 1 base, J lost 0 bases, and 4 bases lay in between. CDR3 length equals 15 residues. Complete variable domain (other parts from reference TRBV11-2 and TRBJ2-6): EAGVAQSPRYKIIEKRQSVAFWCNPISGHATLYWYQQILGQGPKLLIQFQNNGVVDDSQLPKDRFSAERLKGVDSTLKIQPAKLEDSAVYLCASSLAPSGANVLTFGAGSRLTVL.

V gene TRBV11-1 combines with J gene TRBJ2-7; 12 positions match TRBD2. J was trimmed by 0 bases and V by 3 bases; bases with no gene match: 12. Looked up from germline, CDR1 is SGHAT and CDR2 is FQDESV (reference sequence). The CDR3 extends over 19 amino acids. CDR3 coding DNA: TGTGCCAGCAGCTTGGGGGGACTAGCGGGCGTCCTGAGCTCCTACGAGCAGTACTTC. This sequence encodes CASSLGGLAGVLSSYEQYF.

The chain recombines TRBV7-8 with TRBJ2-7; 7 positions agree with TRBD1. V lost 4 bases and J lost 3; bases outside the gene matches: 6. Germline-derived CDR1 and CDR2 are SGHVS and FQNEAQ. CDR3 length: 14 residues. The CDR3 DNA reads TGTGCCAGCAGCTCATGGACAGGAGTCTACGAGCAGTACTTC. Encoded protein: CASSSWTGVYEQYF. The entire variable domain, with the rest obtained from reference TRBV7-8 and TRBJ2-7, is as follows: GAGVSQSPRYKVAKRGQDVALRCDPISGHVSLFWYQQALGQGPEFLTYFQNEAQLDKSGLPSDRFFAERPEGSVSTLKIQRTQQEDSAVYLCASSSWTGVYEQYFGPGTRLTVT.

The CDR3 reads CASSLREYFYGYTF. The CDR3 region has the DNA TGTGCCAGCAGCTTGCGGGAGTACTTCTATGGCTACACCTTC. This rearrangement joins TRBV5-6 to TRBJ1-2; D call uncertain. CDR1 is SGHDT, CDR2 YYEEEE, per germline. The V end lost 1 base, the J end lost 4 bases, and 11 bases lay between the germline ends. This CDR3 has 14 amino acids.

The chain is built from TRBV5-1 and TRBJ1-1; D remains unclear. Germline V gives CDR1 SGHRS, CDR2 YFSETQ. The CDR3 has 14 residues. The V and J ends lost 0 bases and 1 base respectively, with 7 bases between them. In nucleotides, the CDR3 is TGCGCCAGCAGCTTGGTGGGCGCGAACACTGAAGCTTTCTTT. Its translation: CASSLVGANTEAFF. The full variable domain, completed using reference TRBV5-1 and TRBJ1-1, is KAGVTQTPRYLIKTRGQQVTLSCSPISGHRSVSWYQQTPGQGLQFLFEYFSETQRNKGNFPGRFSGRQFSNSRSEMNVSTLELGDSALYLCASSLVGANTEAFFGQGTRLTVV.

This clone was picked up one time. The genes are TRBV6-1 and TRBJ1-4; the D is unclear. The ends were cut back, 8 bases at V and 7 bases at J, with 17 bases in the middle. This CDR3 contains 14 residues. Germline V CDR1 and CDR2: MNHNS, SASEGT. CDR3 DNA: TGTGCCAGCTGGGCACCACGGGAGGCTGAAAAACTGTTTTTT. It encodes CASWAPREAEKLFF.

The J gene is TRBJ2-3, the V gene TRBV10-3; no clear D. V lost 2 bases and J lost 5, with 8 bases in between. The germline V gene encodes CDR1 ENHRY and CDR2 SYGVKD. The CDR3 sequence is 13 residues long. CDR3 region: CAISEGSRDTQYF. The CDR3 DNA sequence: TGTGCCATCAGTGAGGGTAGTCGAGATACGCAGTATTTT.

The rearrangement uses TRBV4-1 and TRBJ2-7, with 14 bases matching TRBD2. Germline CDR1 MGHRA, CDR2 YSYEKL. This CDR3 spans 16 amino acids. The trim removed 4 bases at V and 4 bases at J, leaving 6 bases unmatched. The CDR3 sequence is CASSPSGTSGSYEQYF. In DNA, the CDR3 is TGCGCCAGCAGCCCCTCCGGGACTAGCGGGAGTTACGAGCAGTACTTC.

This chain uses TRBV6-1 with TRBJ2-3, with 7 bases identical to TRBD2. This CDR3 region has 14 residues. CDR1 is MNHNS, CDR2 SASEGT, per germline. V shed 8 bases, J shed 3 bases, and the junction held 8 bases outside the gene matches. The DNA for the CDR3 is TGTGCCAGCGGGGGGGGTGAAGTAACAGATACGCAGTATTTT. Its translation is CASGGGEVTDTQYF.

The CDR3 loop is CASSSKTSGRAEQFF. As DNA, the CDR3 is TGTGCCAGCAGTTCTAAGACTAGCGGGAGGGCTGAGCAGTTCTTC. The rearrangement links TRBV6-5 to TRBJ2-1; TRBD2 aligns across 14 bases. Germline CDR1 and CDR2: MNHEY and SVGAGI. The CDR3 contains 15 residues. V lost 4 bases to trimming and J lost 9 bases; unmatched junction nucleotides: 5.

J is TRBJ2-5 and V is TRBV29-1; possibly TRBD2 for D (6 bases). Per the germline V gene, CDR1 is SQVTM and CDR2 is ANQGSEA. CDR3 length: 12 residues. Between the trimmed V and J ends, which lost 7 bases and 5 bases, there was a span of 14 bases. CDR3 nucleotides: TGCAGCGCCCGGGCAAGCGGGGAGACCCAGTACTTC. Amino acids: CSARASGETQYF.

The CDR3, as DNA: TGTGCCAGCAGCCCCCGGACTAGCGGGAGGGCCCAGGAGCAGTTCTTC. As protein: CASSPRTSGRAQEQFF. The chain is built from TRBV7-9 and TRBJ2-1, with 15 bases identical to TRBD2. V was pared by 5 bases and J by 10 bases, with 9 bases of the junction left unmatched. The germline CDR1 and CDR2 sequences are SEHNR and FQNEAQ (reference sequence). CDR3 length: 16 residues.

CDR3 sequence reads: CATSRDRLAKNIQYF. The CDR3 DNA sequence: TGTGCCACCAGCAGAGACCGACTAGCCAAAAACATTCAGTACTTC. This rearrangement joins TRBV15 to TRBJ2-4; D is undetermined. Trimming removed 0 bases at V and 0 bases at J, with 6 bases between. The CDR3 has 15 residues. Germline V gives CDR1 LNHNV, CDR2 YYDKDF (reference sequence).

The genes are TRBV11-2 and TRBJ2-7, with a weak D call TRBD2 (7 bases). V dropped 5 bases and J dropped 5 bases, with 16 bases sitting between them. Germline V lookup: CDR1 SGHAT, CDR2 FQNNGV. The CDR3 consists of 14 residues. The CDR3 DNA sequence: TGTGCCAGCAGCCCCGGAGGGGGGGTTGACGAGCAGTACTTC. This gives the protein CASSPGGGVDEQYF.